Shown below are 9 T cell receptor beta chains from a single sample sequenced in a study of T-cell memory formation after mild COVID-19. Via MiXCR, TCRdb re-called the 5' RACE reads, giving one row per CDR3 protein. The sample shows some 300,000 distinct CDR3 sequences, roughly 19% of them seen only once. Material: PBMCs or a T cell subset sorted from them (not recorded which). These receptors were taken from a man between 18 and 29 years old who had mild COVID-19 (a few samples of this study predate the infection). Cell type and time point are not known.

The chain combines TRBV24-1 with TRBJ2-3; D is tentatively TRBD1 or TRBD2 (5 bases each). Germline V gene data show CDR1 as KGHDR and CDR2 as SFDVKD. The CDR3 length is 14 residues. V was trimmed by 3 bases and J by 3 bases, leaving 9 bases between them. The CDR3 coding sequence is TGTGCCACCAGTGATGGGGGATTGACAGATACGCAGTATTTT. Residues: CATSDGGLTDTQYF.

The V gene is TRBV29-1, the J gene TRBJ2-1; the D gene is possibly TRBD2 (5 bases). The V gene's germline CDR1 is SQVTM and CDR2 ANQGSEA. The ends were cut back, 4 bases at V and 2 bases at J, with 9 bases in the middle. The CDR3 runs 13 residues. The CDR3 DNA follows: TGCAGCGTTGTAGCGTTCCCCTACAATGAGCAGTTCTTC. Translated, it gives CSVVAFPYNEQFF.

The CDR3 DNA sequence: TGTGCCAGCAGTCCCGGGACAGGGGGCGGCGAGCAGTACTTC. Translating it yields CASSPGTGGGEQYF. V usage is TRBV7-9 and J usage is TRBJ2-7; TRBD1 matches 12 bases. CDR3 length equals 14 residues. Trimming cost V 6 bases and J 6 bases; bases outside gene matches: 6. Germline CDR1 and CDR2: SEHNR and FQNEAQ (reference sequence).

This clonotype occurred a few times. The rearrangement uses TRBV4-1 and TRBJ2-2, with a tentative D call TRBD2 (6 bases). Looked up from germline, CDR1 is MGHRA and CDR2 is YSYEKL. The CDR3 is 16 residues long. V lost 0 bases and J lost 4, with 12 bases in between. The CDR3 nucleotides read TGCGCCAGCAGCCAAGAAGGGCGGGGTGTCACCGGGGAGCTGTTTTTT. It translates to CASSQEGRGVTGELFF.

The chain is built from TRBV4-1 and TRBJ1-1; D is uncertain. The CDR3 has 14 amino acids. Trimming took off 3 bases at V and 8 bases at J, with 16 bases between the two ends. CDR1 is MGHRA and CDR2 is YSYEKL in the germline V gene. CDR3 in amino acids: CASSQREGSYEAFF. The CDR3 DNA is TGCGCCAGCAGCCAGAGGGAGGGAAGTTACGAAGCTTTCTTT.

The gene calls are TRBV20-1 and TRBJ2-1; 7 bases fit TRBD2. The germline V gene has CDR1 DFQATT and CDR2 SNEGSKA (reference sequence). CDR3 length equals 14 residues. V trimming: 5 bases; J trimming: 4 bases; junction bases outside the gene matches: 8. The CDR3 protein is CSAARDYLYNEQFF. The CDR3 DNA sequence: TGCAGTGCTGCCCGGGACTACCTTTACAATGAGCAGTTCTTC.

The rearrangement links TRBV20-1 to TRBJ1-2; D may be TRBD1 (6 bases). The CDR3 is made up of 16 amino acids. CDR1 is DFQATT and CDR2 is SNEGSKA in the germline V gene (reference sequence). CDR3 bases: TGCAGACCCTTGTCCCGAACAGGGCTTTCCAACTATGGCTACACCTTC. It specifies CRPLSRTGLSNYGYTF.

The chain uses TRBV7-2 and TRBJ2-3; 7 nucleotides line up with TRBD1. Germline CDR1 reads SGHTA; CDR2 reads FQGNSA. Losses at the gene ends were 0 bases for V and 4 bases for J; bases not matched to a gene: 10. This CDR3 region has 17 residues. DNA of the CDR3: TGTGCCAGCAGCTTAGCTTATCCGGGACAGACTTCAGATACGCAGTATTTT. It translates to CASSLAYPGQTSDTQYF. The whole variable domain, filled in from reference TRBV7-2 and TRBJ2-3, reads GAGVSQSPSNKVTEKGKDVELRCDPISGHTALYWYRQSLGQGLEFLIYFQGNSAPDKSGLPSDRFSAERTGGSVSTLTIQRTQQEDSAVYLCASSLAYPGQTSDTQYFGPGTRLTVL.

This clonotype has just a few counts. The chain recombines TRBV7-3 with TRBJ2-1; D is tentatively TRBD1 or TRBD2 (5 bases each). Germline V gene sequence: CDR1 SGHTA, CDR2 FQGTGA. Trimming took off 0 bases at V and 9 bases at J, with 12 bases between the two ends. The length of the CDR3 is 14 residues. The CDR3 DNA reads TGTGCCAGCAGCTTAACGGGGACCTACGGTGAGCAGTTCTTC. Translated: CASSLTGTYGEQFF.